Listed here is a single T cell receptor (beta chain). What antigen it recognizes has not been identified. The input lacks base qualities; no much larger clone sits a single base away. Other DNA sequences in this specimen translate into the identical CDR3. The immunoSEQ Assay, a bias-controlled multiplex PCR, was used to amplify TCRbeta CDR3 regions from genomic DNA. On the authors' methods: Nucleated cell counts per sample were estimated from amplification of reference gene primers within the assay. To quantify the absolute abundance of each unique TCRbeta CDR3 rearrangement, sequence reads were collapsed and filtered. For each sample, productive Simpson clonality was calculated as the square root of Simpson's diversity index over productive rearrangements. The source is immuneACCESS, and TCRdb retained only in-frame sequences with V and J called. Part of the clones is not carried over; for the studies checked, unresolved V genes explain less than half of this, and the remainder is unexplained. Clone size and V and J calls were adopted from that table, with D and trimming inferred from the DNA. This sample lists 250,000 to 350,000 clones; 88% were detected once. Around 2.9% of the sample is taken by the ten largest.

Participants in the prospective study were enrolled through a virtual design, were aged about 18 to 90 years, and lived in roughly 24 United States geographic areas. Cohort assignment in the prospective study relied on participant-reported clinical history from a screening survey and a study questionnaire. Recovered participants in ImmuneRACE Cohort 3 were defined by two consecutive negative NP/OP PCR tests, clearance by a healthcare professional, or resolution of symptoms. In the prospective study, whole blood, serum and a nasopharyngeal or oropharyngeal swab were collected from each participant by mobile phlebotomists. Additional blood draws and questionnaires over a roughly two-month period could optionally be provided by prospective study participants. Before DNA extraction, blood samples from the prospective study were shipped at room temperature or frozen. This sample was included in a study of blood T cell repertoires in COVID-19 (dated by TCRdb to about 2020). General notes on the study: Samples from collaborators originated in the United States, Italy and Spain and spanned both the acute and convalescent phases of COVID-19. The repertoires were released in a freely available public database meant as a resource for research on the immune response to SARS-CoV-2. The prospective study material was composed of cDNA or gDNA derived from T cells, B-cell-depleted T cells, or PBMCs. Samples came from the ongoing ImmuneRACE study (first 160 participants) plus 1,254 subjects from 6 global collaborators. Where HLA class I and class II types were available, the types were taken from metadata supplied by the sample provider, not from assay-based typing. Nearly every sample came with metadata listing a de-identified subject ID, COVID-19 status, age in years and sex. Deeply sampled blood TCRbeta repertoires from subjects exposed to, actively infected with, or recovered from COVID-19 were included in the dataset.

Counted from cysteine to phenylalanine, this CDR3 has 14 amino acids. This entry keeps only the CDR3 DNA: 42 bases, framed from base 1. Per the germline V gene, SGDLS is the CDR1 and YYNGEE is the CDR2. The junction shows trimming of 5 bases on V and 0 bases on J, plus 11 bases between the germline ends. What the research found in general, with its limitations: How much clinical and demographic metadata was included differed by source and by participant, and the metadata was provided uncurated.

The receptor chain draws on TRBV9 and TRBJ1-1; TRBD1 might be the D gene, on 6 matching bases. The clonotype was recovered from a woman aged 45-59 years who had recovered from COVID-19. The sequenced sample consisted of PBMCs or T cells enriched from blood (not recorded which). At the DNA level, the sequence is TGTGCCAGCAGTCCAGACAGGTTGAACACTGAAGCTTTCTTT. This encodes CASSPDRLNTEAFF.